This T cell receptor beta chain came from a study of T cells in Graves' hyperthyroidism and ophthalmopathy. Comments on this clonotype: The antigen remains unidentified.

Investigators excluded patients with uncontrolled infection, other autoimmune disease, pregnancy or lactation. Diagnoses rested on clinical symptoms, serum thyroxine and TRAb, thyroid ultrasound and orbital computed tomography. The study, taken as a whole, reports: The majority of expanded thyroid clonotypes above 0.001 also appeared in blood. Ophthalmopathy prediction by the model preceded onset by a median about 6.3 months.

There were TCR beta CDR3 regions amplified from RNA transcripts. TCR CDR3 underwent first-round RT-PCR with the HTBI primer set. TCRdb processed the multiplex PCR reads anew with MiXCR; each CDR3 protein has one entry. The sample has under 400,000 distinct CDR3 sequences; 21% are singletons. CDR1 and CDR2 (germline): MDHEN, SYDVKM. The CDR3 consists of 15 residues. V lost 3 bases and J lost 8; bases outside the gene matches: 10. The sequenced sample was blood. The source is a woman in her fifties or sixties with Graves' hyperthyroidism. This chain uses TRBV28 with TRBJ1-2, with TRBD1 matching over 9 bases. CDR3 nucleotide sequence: TGTGCCAGCAGTTTGGGAGCAGGACAGGGGCTGGGCTACACCTTC. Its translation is CASSLGAGQGLGYTF.